One sample yielded the 15 T cell receptor beta chains listed below, sequenced in a study of cytomegalovirus exposure and HLA in healthy donors. In the PCR, 60 Vbeta and 13 Jbeta primers were used. The data were produced by immunoSEQ multiplex PCR, yet TCRdb's version contains in-frame clones alone and is incomplete. The sample lists approximately 160,000 clones; almost 80% were seen once. Source material: PBMCs. Receptor source: a male donor in good health and CMV-seronegative.

The chain combines TRBV30 with TRBJ1-4, with D unresolved. V was trimmed by 0 bases and J by 8 bases, leaving 13 bases between them. The CDR3 length is 14 residues. The germline CDR1 and CDR2 sequences are GTSNPN and SVGIG (reference sequence). The CDR3 bases are TGTGCCTGGAGTGTCCATTCTACTGTCGAAAAACTGTTTTTT. Its protein is CAWSVHSTVEKLFF.

This clone was observed a single time. The chain has TRBV6-5 and TRBJ1-5; perhaps TRBD1 as D (6 bases). Trimming pared 5 bases from V and 2 bases from J, leaving 10 bases between. This CDR3 region has 14 residues. Germline V gene lookup returns CDR1 MNHEY and CDR2 SVGAGI. The CDR3 is CASSGGPGNQPQHF. The CDR3 DNA follows: TGTGCCAGCAGTGGGGGCCCCGGCAATCAGCCCCAGCATTTT.

The chain carries TRBV5-6 and TRBJ1-1; D is undetermined. The CDR3 is made up of 12 amino acids. V was cut by 3 bases and J by 2 bases, with 5 bases left in between. The germline gives CDR1 SGHDT, CDR2 YYEEEE. The DNA for the CDR3 is TGTGCCAGCAGCTCACATAACACTGAAGCTTTCTTT. This gives the protein CASSSHNTEAFF.

This clone was detected only once. This chain's CDR3 is CASSYTGQNTEAFF. CDR3 sequence (DNA): TGCGCCAGCAGCTATACAGGGCAGAACACTGAAGCTTTCTTT. The chain uses TRBV5-1 and TRBJ1-1; D may be TRBD1 (6 bases). From germline, CDR1 is SGHRS and CDR2 YFSETQ. CDR3 length equals 14 residues. V lost 3 bases to trimming and J lost 1 base, with 10 bases between them.

The J gene is TRBJ1-1, the V gene TRBV18; no firm D call. Germline lookup yields CDR1 KGHSH and CDR2 LQKENI. The CDR3 runs to 16 residues. V was trimmed by 4 bases and J by 4 bases, leaving 19 bases between them. CDR3 nucleotide sequence: TGTGCCAGCTCACAGGAAACCGCGTCCACGGGCACTGAAGCTTTCTTT. This gives the protein CASSQETASTGTEAFF.

The gene calls are TRBV7-2 and TRBJ1-3; D perhaps matches TRBD1 (6 bases). CDR1 is SGHTA and CDR2 is FQGNSA in the germline V gene. The CDR3 is 15 residues long. V was cut by 1 base and J by 0 bases, with 7 bases left in between. CDR3 DNA sequence: TGTGCCAGCAGCTTAGAGACAGGCTCTGGAAACACCATATATTTT. Its translation: CASSLETGSGNTIYF.

The V call is TRBV11-3, the J call TRBJ2-5, with 12 nucleotides matching TRBD2. Germline loops: CDR1 SGHNT, CDR2 YENEEA. V was pared by 2 bases and J by 5 bases, with 9 bases of the junction left unmatched. The CDR3 is 17 residues long. CDR3 bases: TGTGCCAGCAGCTTACCCCCCTGGACTAGCGGGGTTGAGACCCAGTACTTC. Protein product: CASSLPPWTSGVETQYF.

The chain uses TRBV27 and TRBJ1-2; tentatively, D is TRBD1 (6 bases). The ends were cut back, 0 bases at V and 2 bases at J, with 10 bases in the middle. The CDR3 covers 15 residues. Per germline, CDR1 MNHEY and CDR2 SMNVEV (reference sequence). CDR3 coding DNA: TGTGCCAGCAGTTTATCTAGTACAGGGAACTATGGCTACACCTTC. Protein: CASSLSSTGNYGYTF.

The rearrangement uses TRBV30 and TRBJ2-3; 14 bases line up with TRBD2. The J segment lost 10 bases and the V segment lost 5 bases, leaving 5 bases of the junction unmatched. The CDR3 contains 13 residues. In germline, CDR1 is GTSNPN, CDR2 SVGIG (reference sequence). CDR3 sequence reads: CAWGTSGGLSQYF. The CDR3, as DNA: TGTGCCTGGGGGACTAGCGGGGGTCTTTCGCAGTATTTT.

This clone was recorded once. The chain couples TRBV6-5 to TRBJ1-5; D unresolved. There are 14 residues in the CDR3. The germline gives CDR1 MNHEY, CDR2 SVGAGI. The V end was cut by 2 bases, the J end by 4 bases, with 9 bases between. The CDR3 spells CASSYVDGNQPQHF. The CDR3 coding sequence is TGTGCCAGCAGTTACGTAGATGGTAATCAGCCCCAGCATTTT.

This chain connects TRBV5-4 to TRBJ1-2; D is perhaps TRBD1 (6 bases). The CDR3 consists of 14 residues. Germline V lookup: CDR1 SGHNT, CDR2 YYREEE (reference sequence). V was clipped by 2 bases and J by 2 bases, with 10 bases between them. CDR3 bases: TGTGCCAGCAGCTTAGGGGGAGCAAACTATGGCTACACCTTC. Translating it yields CASSLGGANYGYTF.

This clone has just a few counts. This chain links TRBV5-1 with TRBJ2-5; 11 nucleotides line up with TRBD1. The CDR3 contains 15 residues. V was pared by 1 base and J by 5 bases, with 4 bases of the junction left unmatched. Germline V gene data show CDR1 as SGHRS and CDR2 as YFSETQ. The CDR3 loop reads CASSLNWDRGETQYF. The CDR3 DNA reads TGCGCCAGCAGCTTGAACTGGGACAGGGGGGAGACCCAGTACTTC.

This clone was detected only a few times. This chain connects TRBV11-2 to TRBJ2-1; D may be TRBD2 (5 bases). The CDR3 consists of 14 residues. The V gene's germline CDR1 is SGHAT and CDR2 FQNNGV. V was shortened by 4 bases and J by 5 bases, with 12 bases between the two germline ends. The CDR3 region is CASSSFGIDNEQFF. The CDR3 DNA reads TGTGCCAGCAGCTCGTTCGGGATCGACAATGAGCAGTTCTTC.

This clone has a handful of counts. This chain links TRBV6-1 with TRBJ1-4; the D gene is possibly TRBD1 (5 bases). The CDR3 runs to 14 residues. The V gene's germline CDR1 is MNHNS and CDR2 SASEGT. Deletions cut 6 bases from V and 0 bases from J, with 8 bases between. CDR3 loop: CASRLTATNEKLFF. In nucleotides, the CDR3 is TGTGCCAGCAGGCTGACAGCAACTAATGAAAAACTGTTTTTT.

The chain couples TRBV19 to TRBJ1-1; the match to TRBD1 covers 7 bases. V lost 4 bases, J lost 3 bases, and 8 bases stayed unmatched. The CDR3 is 15 residues long. CDR1 is LNHDA and CDR2 is SQIVND in the germline V gene (reference sequence). The CDR3 DNA is TGTGCCAGTAGTACCTTCGACAGGGTAGACACTGAAGCTTTCTTT. It codes for CASSTFDRVDTEAFF.